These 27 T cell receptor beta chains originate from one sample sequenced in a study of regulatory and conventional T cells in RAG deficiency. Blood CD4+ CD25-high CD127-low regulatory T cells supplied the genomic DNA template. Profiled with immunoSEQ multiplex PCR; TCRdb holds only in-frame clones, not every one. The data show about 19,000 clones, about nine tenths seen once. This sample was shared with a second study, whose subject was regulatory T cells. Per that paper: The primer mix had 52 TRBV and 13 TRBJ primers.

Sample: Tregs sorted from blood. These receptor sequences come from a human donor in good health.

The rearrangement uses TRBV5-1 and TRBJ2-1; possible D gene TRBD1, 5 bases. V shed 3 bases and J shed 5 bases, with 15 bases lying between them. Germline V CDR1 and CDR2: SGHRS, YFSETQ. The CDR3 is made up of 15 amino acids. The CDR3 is CASSSQGSGHNEQFF. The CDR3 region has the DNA TGCGCCAGCAGCTCCCAGGGCAGTGGGCACAATGAGCAGTTCTTC.

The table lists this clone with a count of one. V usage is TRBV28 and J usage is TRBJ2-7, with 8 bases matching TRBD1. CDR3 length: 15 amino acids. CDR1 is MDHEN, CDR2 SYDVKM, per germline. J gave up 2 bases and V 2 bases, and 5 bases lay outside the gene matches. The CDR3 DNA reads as TGTGCCAGCAGTTTACCGGCAGGGGGCCCCTACGAGCAGTACTTC. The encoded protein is CASSLPAGGPYEQYF.

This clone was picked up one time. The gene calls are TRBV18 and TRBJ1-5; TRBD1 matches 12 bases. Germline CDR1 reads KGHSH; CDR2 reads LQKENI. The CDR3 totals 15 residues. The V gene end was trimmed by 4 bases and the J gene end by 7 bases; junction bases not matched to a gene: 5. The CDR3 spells CASSRPGQGAQPQHF. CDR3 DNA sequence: TGTGCCAGCTCACGGCCGGGACAGGGGGCACAGCCCCAGCATTTT. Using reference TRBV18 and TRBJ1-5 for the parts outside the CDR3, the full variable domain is NAGVMQNPRHLVRRRGQEARLRCSPMKGHSHVYWYRQLPEEGLKFMVYLQKENIIDESGMPKERFSAEFPKEGPSILRIQQVVRGDSAAYFCASSRPGQGAQPQHFGDGTRLSIL.

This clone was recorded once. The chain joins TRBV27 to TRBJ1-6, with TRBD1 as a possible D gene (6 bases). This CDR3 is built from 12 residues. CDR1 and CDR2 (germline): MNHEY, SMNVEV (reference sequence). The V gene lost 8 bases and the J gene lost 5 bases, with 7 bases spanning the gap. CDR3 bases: TGTGCCAGCCGGGACAATAATTCACCCCTCCACTTT. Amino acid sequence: CASRDNNSPLHF.

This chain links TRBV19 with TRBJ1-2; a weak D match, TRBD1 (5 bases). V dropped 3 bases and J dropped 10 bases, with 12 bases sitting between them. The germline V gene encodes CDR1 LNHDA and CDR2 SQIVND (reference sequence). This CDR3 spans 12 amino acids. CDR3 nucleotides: TGTGCCAGTAGTATGAGGGGCTACAACTACACCTTC. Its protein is CASSMRGYNYTF.

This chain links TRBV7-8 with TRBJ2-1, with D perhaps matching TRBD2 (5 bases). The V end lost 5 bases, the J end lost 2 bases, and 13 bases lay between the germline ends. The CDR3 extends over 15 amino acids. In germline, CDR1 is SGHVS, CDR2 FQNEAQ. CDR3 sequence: CASSPRTGTYNEQFF. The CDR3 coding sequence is TGTGCCAGCAGCCCACGGACGGGAACCTACAATGAGCAGTTCTTC.

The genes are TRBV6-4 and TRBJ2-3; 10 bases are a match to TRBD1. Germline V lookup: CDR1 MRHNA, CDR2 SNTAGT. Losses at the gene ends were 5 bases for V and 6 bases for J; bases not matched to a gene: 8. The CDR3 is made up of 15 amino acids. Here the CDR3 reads CASSTGQGSMDTQYF. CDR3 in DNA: TGTGCCAGCAGTACGGGACAGGGGTCCATGGATACGCAGTATTTT.

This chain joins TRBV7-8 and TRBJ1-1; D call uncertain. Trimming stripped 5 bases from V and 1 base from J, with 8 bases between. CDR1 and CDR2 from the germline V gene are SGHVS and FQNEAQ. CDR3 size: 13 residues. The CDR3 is CASSTRQNTEAFF. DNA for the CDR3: TGTGCCAGCAGCACCCGACAGAACACTGAAGCTTTCTTT.

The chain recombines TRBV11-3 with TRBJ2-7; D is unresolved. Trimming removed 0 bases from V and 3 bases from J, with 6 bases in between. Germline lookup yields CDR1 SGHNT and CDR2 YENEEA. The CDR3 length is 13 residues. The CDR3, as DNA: TGTGCCAGCAGCTTAGAACCCTTCTACGAGCAGTACTTC. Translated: CASSLEPFYEQYF. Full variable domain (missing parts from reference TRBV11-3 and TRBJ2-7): EAGVVQSPRYKIIEKKQPVAFWCNPISGHNTLYWYLQNLGQGPELLIRYENEEAVDDSQLPKDRFSAERLKGVDSTLKIQPAELGDSAVYLCASSLEPFYEQYFGPGTRLTVT.

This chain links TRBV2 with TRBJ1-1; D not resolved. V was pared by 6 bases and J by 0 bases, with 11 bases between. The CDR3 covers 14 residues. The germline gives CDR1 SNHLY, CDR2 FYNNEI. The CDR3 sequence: CASRFSTLNTEAFF. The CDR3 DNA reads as TGTGCCAGCAGGTTCAGTACATTGAACACTGAAGCTTTCTTT.

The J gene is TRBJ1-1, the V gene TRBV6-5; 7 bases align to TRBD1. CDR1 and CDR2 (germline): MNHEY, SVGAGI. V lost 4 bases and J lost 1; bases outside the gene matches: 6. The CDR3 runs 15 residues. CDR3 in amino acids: CASSLSRDRNTEAFF. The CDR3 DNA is TGTGCCAGCAGTTTGTCCCGGGACAGGAACACTGAAGCTTTCTTT.

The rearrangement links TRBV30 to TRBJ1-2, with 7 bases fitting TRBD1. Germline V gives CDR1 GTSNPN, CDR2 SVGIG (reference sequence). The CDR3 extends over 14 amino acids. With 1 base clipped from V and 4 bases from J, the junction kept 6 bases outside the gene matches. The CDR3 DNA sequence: TGTGCCTGGAGTGGACAGGGTGGAGGCTATGGCTACACCTTC. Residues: CAWSGQGGGYGYTF.

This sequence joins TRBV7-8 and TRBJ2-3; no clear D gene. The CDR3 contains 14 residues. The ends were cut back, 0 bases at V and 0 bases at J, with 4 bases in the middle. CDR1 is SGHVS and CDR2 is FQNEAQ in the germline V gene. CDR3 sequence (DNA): TGTGCCAGCAGCTTAGCGACCAGCACAGATACGCAGTATTTT. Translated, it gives CASSLATSTDTQYF. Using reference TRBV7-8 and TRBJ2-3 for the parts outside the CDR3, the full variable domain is GAGVSQSPRYKVAKRGQDVALRCDPISGHVSLFWYQQALGQGPEFLTYFQNEAQLDKSGLPSDRFFAERPEGSVSTLKIQRTQQEDSAVYLCASSLATSTDTQYFGPGTRLTVL.

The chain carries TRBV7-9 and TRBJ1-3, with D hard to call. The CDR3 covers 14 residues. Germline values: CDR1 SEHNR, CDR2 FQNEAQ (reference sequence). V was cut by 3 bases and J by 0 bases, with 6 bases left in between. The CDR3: CASSFLGSGNTIYF. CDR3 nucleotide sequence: TGTGCCAGCAGCTTTCTAGGCTCTGGAAACACCATATATTTT.

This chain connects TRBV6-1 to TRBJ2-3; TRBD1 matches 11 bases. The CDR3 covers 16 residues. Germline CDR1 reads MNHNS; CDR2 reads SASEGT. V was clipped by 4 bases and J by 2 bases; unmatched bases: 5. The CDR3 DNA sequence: TGTGCCAGCAGTGGGGGGACAGGGGGGTACACAGATACGCAGTATTTT. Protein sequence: CASSGGTGGYTDTQYF.

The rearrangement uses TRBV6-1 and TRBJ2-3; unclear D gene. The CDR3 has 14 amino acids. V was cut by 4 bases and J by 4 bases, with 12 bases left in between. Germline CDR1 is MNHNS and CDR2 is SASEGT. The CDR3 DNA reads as TGTGCCAGCAGTGCCCCTAGTCCTCCAGATACGCAGTATTTT. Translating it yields CASSAPSPPDTQYF.

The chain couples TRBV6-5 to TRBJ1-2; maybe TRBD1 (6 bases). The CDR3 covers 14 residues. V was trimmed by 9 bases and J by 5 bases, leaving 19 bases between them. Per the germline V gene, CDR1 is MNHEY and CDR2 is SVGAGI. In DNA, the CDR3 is TGTGCCAGTGGGAACCGGGGGCCATTTTATGGCTACACCTTC. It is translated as CASGNRGPFYGYTF.

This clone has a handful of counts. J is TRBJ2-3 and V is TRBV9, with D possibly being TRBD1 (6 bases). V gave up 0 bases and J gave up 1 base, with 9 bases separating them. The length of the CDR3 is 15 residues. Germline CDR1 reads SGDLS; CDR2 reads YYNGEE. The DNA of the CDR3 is TGTGCCAGCAGCGTAGAGGACAGACGCACAGATACGCAGTATTTT. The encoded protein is CASSVEDRRTDTQYF.

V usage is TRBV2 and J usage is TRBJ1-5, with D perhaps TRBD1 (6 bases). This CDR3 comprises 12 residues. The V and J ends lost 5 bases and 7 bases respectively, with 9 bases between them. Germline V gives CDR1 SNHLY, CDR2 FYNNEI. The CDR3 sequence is CASSTGRQPQHF. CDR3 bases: TGTGCCAGCAGTACAGGGCGACAGCCCCAGCATTTT.

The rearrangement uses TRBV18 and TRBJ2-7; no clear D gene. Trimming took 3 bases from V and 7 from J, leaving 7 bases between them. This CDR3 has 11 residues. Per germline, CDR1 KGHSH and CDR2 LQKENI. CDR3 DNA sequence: TGTGCCAGCTCACCCTCCTGGGAGCAGTACTTC. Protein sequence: CASSPSWEQYF. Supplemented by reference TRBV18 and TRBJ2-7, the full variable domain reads NAGVMQNPRHLVRRRGQEARLRCSPMKGHSHVYWYRQLPEEGLKFMVYLQKENIIDESGMPKERFSAEFPKEGPSILRIQQVVRGDSAAYFCASSPSWEQYFGPGTRLTVT.

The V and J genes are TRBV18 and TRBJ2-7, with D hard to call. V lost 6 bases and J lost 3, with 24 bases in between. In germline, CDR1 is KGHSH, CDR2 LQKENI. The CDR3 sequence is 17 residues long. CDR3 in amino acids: CASSPSRTRTPFYEQYF. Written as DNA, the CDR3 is TGTGCCAGCTCCCCATCCCGGACGAGGACCCCCTTCTACGAGCAGTACTTC.

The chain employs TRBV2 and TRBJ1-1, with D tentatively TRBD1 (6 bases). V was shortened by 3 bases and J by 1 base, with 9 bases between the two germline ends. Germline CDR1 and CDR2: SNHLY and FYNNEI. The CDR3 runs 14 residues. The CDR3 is CASSDRGRNTEAFF. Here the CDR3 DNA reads TGTGCCAGCAGTGACAGGGGCAGGAACACTGAAGCTTTCTTT.

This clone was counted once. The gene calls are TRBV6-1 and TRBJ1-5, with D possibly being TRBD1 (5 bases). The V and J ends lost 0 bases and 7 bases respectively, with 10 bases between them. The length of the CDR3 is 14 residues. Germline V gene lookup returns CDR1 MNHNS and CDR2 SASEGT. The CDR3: CASSEAGGAQPQHF. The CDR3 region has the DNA TGTGCCAGCAGTGAAGCGGGAGGGGCGCAGCCCCAGCATTTT.

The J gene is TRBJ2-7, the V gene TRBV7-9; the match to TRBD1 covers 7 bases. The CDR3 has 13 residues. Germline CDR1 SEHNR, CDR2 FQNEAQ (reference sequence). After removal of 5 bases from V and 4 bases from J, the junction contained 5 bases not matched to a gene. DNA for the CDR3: TGTGCCAGCAGCACACCGGGACAGTACGAGCAGTACTTC. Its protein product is CASSTPGQYEQYF. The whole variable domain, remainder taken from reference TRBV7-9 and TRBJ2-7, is DTGVSQNPRHKITKRGQNVTFRCDPISEHNRLYWYRQTLGQGPEFLTYFQNEAQLEKSRLLSDRFSAERPKGSFSTLEIQRTEQGDSAMYLCASSTPGQYEQYFGPGTRLTVT.

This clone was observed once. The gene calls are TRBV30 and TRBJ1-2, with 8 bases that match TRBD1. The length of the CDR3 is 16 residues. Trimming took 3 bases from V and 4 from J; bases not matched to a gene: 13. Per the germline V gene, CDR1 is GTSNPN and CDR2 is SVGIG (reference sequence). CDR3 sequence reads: CAWSLIGQGPSYGYTF. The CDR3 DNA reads TGTGCCTGGAGCCTTATCGGACAGGGCCCAAGCTATGGCTACACCTTC.

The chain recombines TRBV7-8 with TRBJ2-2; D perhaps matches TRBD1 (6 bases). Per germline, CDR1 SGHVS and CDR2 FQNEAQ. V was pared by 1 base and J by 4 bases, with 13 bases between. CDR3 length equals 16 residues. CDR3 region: CASSLGSGVATGELFF. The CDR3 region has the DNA TGTGCCAGCAGCTTAGGCTCAGGGGTGGCCACCGGGGAGCTGTTTTTT.

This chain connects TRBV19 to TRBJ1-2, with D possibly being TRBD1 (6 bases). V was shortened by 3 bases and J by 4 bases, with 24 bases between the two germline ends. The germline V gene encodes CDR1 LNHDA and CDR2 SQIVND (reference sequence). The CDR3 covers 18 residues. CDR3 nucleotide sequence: TGTGCCAGTAGTATTATTCGGGACACAACCCCGGGCGGCTATGGCTACACCTTC. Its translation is CASSIIRDTTPGGYGYTF. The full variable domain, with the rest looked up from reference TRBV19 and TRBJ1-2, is DGGITQSPKYLFRKEGQNVTLSCEQNLNHDAMYWYRQDPGQGLRLIYYSQIVNDFQKGDIAEGYSVSREKKESFPLTVTSAQKNPTAFYLCASSIIRDTTPGGYGYTFGSGTRLTVV.